The rows below give T cell receptor beta chains drawn from one sample of a study of neurological immune-mediated disorders. One entry per CDR3 protein, called by TCRdb with MiXCR from the 5' RACE reads. The table lists around 26,000 distinct CDR3 sequences, over 3% of them singletons. The sample comprised PBMCs. These receptors came from a woman aged 30 to 39 with multiple sclerosis. Both conserved end residues are part of each CDR3.

14	TRBV12-3/TRBV12-4	CASSLAGVFTEAFF
16	TRBV10-3	CAIRGFGSGGTNEQFF
14	TRBV27	CASSPRVSYDEQFF
16	TRBV15	CATSREVKTGYNEQFF
14	TRBV6-6	CASSRQMTESPLNF
19	TRBV9	CASSEPAGHGTSGANVLTF
16	TRBV12-3/TRBV12-4	CASRPLAGELNTEAFF
14	TRBV25-1	CASSDPGGANVLTF
14	TRBV5-1	CASSLEGVQETQYF
15	TRBV6-6	CASSHGENMRNTIYF
14	TRBV27	CASSLYSGPGELFF
13	TRBV20-1	CSASEAARDGYTF
14	TRBV10-3	CAIRGGAFSYEQYF
13	TRBV5-1	CASSATGRETQYF
16	TRBV20-1	CSARDGTSGSISEQFF
16	TRBV15	CATTTTSQTYTDTQYF
14	TRBV20-1	CSARFGYSYNEQFF
14	TRBV20-1	CSARLAGSSYEQYF
17	TRBV11-3	CASSTHLGGLPGGELFF
10	TRBV2	CASSGNTQYF
13	TRBV12-3/TRBV12-4	CASSLHSDSPLHF
14	TRBV20-1	CSARSDSGAKVLTF
11	TRBV29-1	CSADKGDTQYF
15	TRBV7-9	CASSSPSGIGETQYF
12	TRBV18	CAGQRDTGELFF
14	TRBV20-1	CSASRGLARNEQFF
14	TRBV4-2	CASSRDDVANVLTF
20	TRBV10-3	CAISESGPLRGRPSTDTQYF
16	TRBV7-2	CASSLISGGSYNEQFF
13	TRBV5-1	CASSLGPDQPQNF
17	TRBV7-8	CASSLARIGGRGDTQYF
13	TRBV6-2/TRBV6-3	CASSPGGEYGYTF
13	TRBV3-1	CASSPWAVETQYF
15	TRBV20-1	CSAAGLAGATGELFF
11	TRBV5-1	CASSSRGEQFF
14	TRBV9	CASSVDPGPGELFF
14	TRBV12-3/TRBV12-4	CASSLQLTLNEQFF
17	TRBV18	CASRDLRDGLLPETQYF
16	TRBV5-6	CASTSTGQPNTGELFF
14	TRBV2	CASSEGQGNQPQHF
15	TRBV7-6	CASSLGTGLLNEQFF
13	TRBV24-1	CATSSTSYNEQFF
14	TRBV24-1	CATSDFGGPDTQYF
14	TRBV24-1	CATSATGLANEQFF
14	TRBV7-2	CASSITRDYNEQFF
13	TRBV7-2	CASSLIANPRLHF